This passage covers 21 T cell receptor beta chains from one sample sequenced in a study of regulatory and conventional T cells in RAG deficiency. TCRdb's table, derived via immunoSEQ multiplex PCR, lists solely in-frame clones and lacks some. This sample has 45,000 or so clones, with more than 80% found just once. The sorted conventional CD4+ T cells were CD25-low and CD127-high, with genomic DNA sequenced. Separately, the same data were catalogued under a study of regulatory T cells. From that paper: The primer mix had 52 TRBV and 13 TRBJ primers.

Input material: CD4+ effector T cells sorted from blood. Every receptor here comes from a human donor in good health.

The chain links TRBV18 to TRBJ2-5; 7 nucleotides agree with TRBD1. V was clipped by 4 bases and J by 2 bases; unmatched bases: 4. CDR3 length: 14 residues. Germline assignment: CDR1 KGHSH and CDR2 LQKENI. The CDR3 bases are TGTGCCAGCTCACTCGGGACAGTTCAAGAGACCCAGTACTTC. Translation gives CASSLGTVQETQYF.

A single count supports this clone. The V gene is TRBV18, the J gene TRBJ1-3; D perhaps matches TRBD1 (5 bases). This CDR3 has 17 amino acids. CDR1 is KGHSH and CDR2 is LQKENI in the germline V gene. Trimming took off 3 bases at V and 2 bases at J, with 17 bases between the two ends. CDR3 nucleotides: TGTGCCAGCTCACCCGACAGAATGACAATTACTGGAAACACCATATATTTT. Translation gives CASSPDRMTITGNTIYF. The full variable domain, its missing parts supplied by reference TRBV18 and TRBJ1-3, is NAGVMQNPRHLVRRRGQEARLRCSPMKGHSHVYWYRQLPEEGLKFMVYLQKENIIDESGMPKERFSAEFPKEGPSILRIQQVVRGDSAAYFCASSPDRMTITGNTIYFGEGSWLTVV.

J is TRBJ1-5 and V is TRBV5-1; 7 bases are a match to TRBD1. Germline trimming cut 4 bases from V and 3 bases from J; bases unmatched to any gene: 4. The germline V gene encodes CDR1 SGHRS and CDR2 YFSETQ. The CDR3 is 14 residues long. This CDR3 reads CASSQGGFNQPQHF. CDR3 in DNA: TGCGCCAGCAGCCAAGGGGGCTTCAATCAGCCCCAGCATTTT.

This chain uses TRBV5-1 with TRBJ2-6; weak D call: TRBD1 (6 bases). Trimming took off 7 bases at V and 0 bases at J, with 11 bases between the two ends. The CDR3 extends over 15 amino acids. CDR1 SGHRS and CDR2 YFSETQ come from the germline V gene. The CDR3 spells CASSTGGSGANVLTF. CDR3 nucleotides: TGCGCCAGCTCGACAGGAGGCTCTGGGGCCAACGTCCTGACTTTC.

The rearrangement uses TRBV4-2 and TRBJ1-1; no clear D. This CDR3 comprises 14 residues. The germline V gene encodes CDR1 LGHNA and CDR2 YNFKEQ. Trimming left V 0 bases short and J 3 bases short, with 8 bases between. Here the CDR3 reads CASSQERQHTEAFF. For the CDR3, the DNA is TGTGCCAGCAGCCAAGAAAGACAACACACTGAAGCTTTCTTT.

The rearrangement joins TRBV2 to TRBJ2-7; D unclear. Germline assignment: CDR1 SNHLY and CDR2 FYNNEI. Trimming cost V 6 bases and J 6 bases, with 12 bases left between them. The CDR3 is 12 amino acids. CDR3 DNA sequence: TGTGCCAGCAGCCGGTCGTCCGTCGAGCAGTACTTC. Its translation: CASSRSSVEQYF.

The chain employs TRBV7-9 and TRBJ2-3; perhaps TRBD1 as D (6 bases). V was cut by 6 bases and J by 0 bases, with 16 bases left in between. The CDR3 totals 16 residues. Germline CDR1 and CDR2: SEHNR and FQNEAQ (reference sequence). CDR3 sequence (DNA): TGTGCCAGCAGACAGGGCGGCGTTCATAGCACAGATACGCAGTATTTT. It codes for CASRQGGVHSTDTQYF.

The chain has TRBV11-3 and TRBJ1-1; 8 bases are shared with TRBD1. The length of the CDR3 is 15 residues. J gave up 4 bases and V 3 bases, and 7 bases lay outside the gene matches. From germline, CDR1 is SGHNT and CDR2 YENEEA. The CDR3: CASSLEMTGATEAFF. DNA of the CDR3: TGTGCCAGCAGCTTGGAGATGACAGGGGCCACTGAAGCTTTCTTT.

This chain connects TRBV25-1 to TRBJ1-4; D gene uncertain. CDR1 and CDR2 (germline): MGHDK, SYGVNS. CDR3 length: 12 residues. Trimming took off 5 bases at V and 5 bases at J, with 6 bases between the two ends. The CDR3 reads CASSYQNEKLFF. DNA of the CDR3: TGTGCCAGCAGTTACCAAAATGAAAAACTGTTTTTT.

This clone was seen once. V and J are TRBV5-1 and TRBJ1-1; possible D gene TRBD1, 5 bases. This CDR3 has 15 amino acids. CDR1 and CDR2 (germline): SGHRS, YFSETQ. Deletions cut 7 bases from V and 0 bases from J, with 16 bases between. The CDR3 loop is CASYPATAMNTEAFF. DNA for the CDR3: TGCGCCAGCTACCCGGCGACAGCCATGAACACTGAAGCTTTCTTT.

This chain connects TRBV6-1 to TRBJ1-1; no clear D gene. The germline CDR1 and CDR2 sequences are MNHNS and SASEGT. Trimming took off 3 bases at V and 7 bases at J, with 15 bases between the two ends. CDR3 size: 14 residues. CDR3 DNA: TGTGCCAGCAGTGAGCCAACCCGGGAAAATGAAGCTTTCTTT. Translated: CASSEPTRENEAFF.

The CDR3 nucleotides are TGTGCCAGCAGTTCAAGTGTTACAGGGTCCTATGGCTACACCTTC. It encodes CASSSSVTGSYGYTF. The chain is built from TRBV28 and TRBJ1-2, with D maybe TRBD1 (6 bases). Per germline, CDR1 MDHEN and CDR2 SYDVKM. The V and J ends lost 4 bases and 4 bases respectively, with 16 bases between them. The CDR3 is 15 amino acids.

CDR3 sequence reads: CASSSAGQGGQPQHF. Here the CDR3 DNA reads TGTGCCAGCAGCTCCGCGGGACAGGGAGGCCAGCCCCAGCATTTT. This chain links TRBV7-8 with TRBJ1-5; TRBD1 matches 9 bases. The CDR3 totals 15 residues. With 4 bases clipped from V and 7 bases from J, the junction kept 8 bases outside the gene matches. Germline V gives CDR1 SGHVS, CDR2 FQNEAQ.

The chain carries TRBV5-1 and TRBJ1-5; D gene ambiguous. The CDR3 contains 15 residues. Germline CDR1 SGHRS, CDR2 YFSETQ. V was clipped by 0 bases and J by 6 bases, with 13 bases between them. CDR3 sequence reads: CASSLGQGGSQPQHF. The CDR3 nucleotides are TGCGCCAGCAGCTTGGGTCAAGGAGGGAGTCAGCCCCAGCATTTT.

This clone was seen just once. The chain is built from TRBV19 and TRBJ2-3, with 7 bases lining up with TRBD2. The CDR3 contains 15 residues. Trimming at V came to 6 bases and at J to 3 bases, leaving 9 bases not matched to a gene. The V gene's germline CDR1 is LNHDA and CDR2 SQIVND (reference sequence). The CDR3 here is CASRGRTGRTDTQYF. For the CDR3, the DNA is TGTGCCAGTAGGGGACGGACCGGGAGGACAGATACGCAGTATTTT.

This clone was observed a single time. The gene calls are TRBV2 and TRBJ1-2, with no clear D. This CDR3 contains 12 residues. V was shortened by 1 base and J by 4 bases, with 4 bases between the two germline ends. The germline V gene has CDR1 SNHLY and CDR2 FYNNEI. CDR3 bases: TGTGCCAGCAGTGAAGACATCTATGGCTACACCTTC. Translated, it gives CASSEDIYGYTF.

The chain carries TRBV5-4 and TRBJ2-4, with 8 bases lining up with TRBD1. CDR3 length equals 16 residues. From germline, CDR1 is SGHNT and CDR2 YYREEE (reference sequence). V trimming: 0 bases; J trimming: 5 bases; junction bases outside the gene matches: 7. CDR3 loop: CASSLGQQGGQNIQYF. The CDR3 coding sequence is TGTGCCAGCAGCTTGGGTCAACAGGGGGGTCAAAACATTCAGTACTTC.

The rearrangement joins TRBV7-2 to TRBJ1-1, with D hard to call. The CDR3 has 13 amino acids. The V gene's germline CDR1 is SGHTA and CDR2 FQGNSA. The V and J ends lost 1 base and 1 base respectively, with 4 bases between them. The CDR3 sequence: CASSLDRNTEAFF. The CDR3 DNA reads TGTGCCAGCAGCTTAGACAGGAACACTGAAGCTTTCTTT.

This rearrangement joins TRBV5-1 to TRBJ1-5; D perhaps matches TRBD1 (5 bases). Trimming pared 0 bases from V and 9 bases from J, leaving 13 bases between. The CDR3 runs to 14 residues. Germline-derived CDR1 and CDR2 are SGHRS and YFSETQ. This CDR3 reads CASSLVVGRRPQHF. CDR3 DNA sequence: TGCGCCAGCAGCTTGGTTGTGGGACGAAGGCCCCAGCATTTT.

The chain is built from TRBV2 and TRBJ2-3, with D unresolved. V lost 4 bases to trimming and J lost 3 bases, with 14 bases between them. From germline, CDR1 is SNHLY and CDR2 FYNNEI. The length of the CDR3 is 15 residues. The DNA for the CDR3 is TGTGCCAGCAGTGTCAGGCAGGTTTTGACAGATACGCAGTATTTT. Translated, it gives CASSVRQVLTDTQYF.

The chain links TRBV6-6 to TRBJ2-6; 8 bases match TRBD1. Germline trimming cut 4 bases from V and 1 base from J; bases unmatched to any gene: 3. CDR3 size: 16 residues. In germline, CDR1 is MNHNY, CDR2 SVGAGI (reference sequence). DNA for the CDR3: TGTGCCAGCAGTTCTGACAGGGGTTCTGGGGCCAACGTCCTGACTTTC. Translation gives CASSSDRGSGANVLTF.